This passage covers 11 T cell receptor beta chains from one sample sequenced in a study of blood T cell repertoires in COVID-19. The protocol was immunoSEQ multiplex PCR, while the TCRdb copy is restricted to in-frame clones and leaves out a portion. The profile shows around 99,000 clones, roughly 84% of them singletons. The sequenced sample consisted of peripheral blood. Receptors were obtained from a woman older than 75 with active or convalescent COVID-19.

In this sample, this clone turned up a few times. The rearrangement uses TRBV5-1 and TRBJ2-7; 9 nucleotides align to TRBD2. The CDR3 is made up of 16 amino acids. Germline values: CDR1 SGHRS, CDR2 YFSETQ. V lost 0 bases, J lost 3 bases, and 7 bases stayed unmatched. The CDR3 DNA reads TGCGCCAGCAGCTTGGTAGCGGGAGTTGAGTTCTACGAGCAGTACTTC. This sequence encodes CASSLVAGVEFYEQYF.

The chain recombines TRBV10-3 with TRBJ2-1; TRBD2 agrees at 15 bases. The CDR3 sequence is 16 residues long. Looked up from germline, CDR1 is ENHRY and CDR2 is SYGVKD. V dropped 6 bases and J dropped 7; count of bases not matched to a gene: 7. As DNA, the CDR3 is TGTGCCATCAGCCCCAGGACTAGCGGGAGGGAGAATGAGCAGTTCTTC. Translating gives CAISPRTSGRENEQFF.

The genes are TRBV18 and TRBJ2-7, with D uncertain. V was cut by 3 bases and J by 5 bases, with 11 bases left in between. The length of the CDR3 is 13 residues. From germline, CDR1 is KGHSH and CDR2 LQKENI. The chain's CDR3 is CASSPSTRDEQYF. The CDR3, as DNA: TGTGCCAGCTCACCTTCGACTCGGGACGAGCAGTACTTC.

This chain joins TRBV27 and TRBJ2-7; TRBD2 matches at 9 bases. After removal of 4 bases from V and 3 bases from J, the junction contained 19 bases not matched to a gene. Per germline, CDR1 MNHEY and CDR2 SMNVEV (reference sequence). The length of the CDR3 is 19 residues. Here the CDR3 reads CASSYRSASGIDTLYEQYF. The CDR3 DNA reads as TGTGCCAGCAGTTATAGGAGTGCTAGCGGGATCGATACACTCTACGAGCAGTACTTC.

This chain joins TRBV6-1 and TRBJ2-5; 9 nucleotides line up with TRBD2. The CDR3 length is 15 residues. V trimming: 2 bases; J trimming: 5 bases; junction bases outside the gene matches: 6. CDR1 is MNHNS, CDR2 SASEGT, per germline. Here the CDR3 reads CASSEIAGGPETQYF. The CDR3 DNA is TGTGCCAGCAGTGAAATTGCGGGAGGGCCTGAGACCCAGTACTTC.

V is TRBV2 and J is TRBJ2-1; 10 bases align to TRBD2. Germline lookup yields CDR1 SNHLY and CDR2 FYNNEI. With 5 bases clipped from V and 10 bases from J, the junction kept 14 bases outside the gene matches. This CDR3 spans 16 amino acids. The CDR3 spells CASSNSLAGVLGEQFF. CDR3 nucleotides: TGTGCCAGCAGTAATAGTCTAGCGGGAGTTCTTGGCGAGCAGTTCTTC.

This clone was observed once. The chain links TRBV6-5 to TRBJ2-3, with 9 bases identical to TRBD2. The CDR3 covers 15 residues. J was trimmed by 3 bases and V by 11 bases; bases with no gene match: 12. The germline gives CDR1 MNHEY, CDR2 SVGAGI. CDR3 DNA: TGTGCCTGCTCGAAAGGCGGGAGGGAGACAGATACGCAGTATTTT. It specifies CACSKGGRETDTQYF.

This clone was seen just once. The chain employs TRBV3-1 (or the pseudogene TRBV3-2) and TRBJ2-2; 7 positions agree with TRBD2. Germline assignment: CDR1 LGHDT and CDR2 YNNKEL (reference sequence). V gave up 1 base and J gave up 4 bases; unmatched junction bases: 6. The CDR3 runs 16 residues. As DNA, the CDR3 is TGTGCCAGCAGCCAAGGGGCTAGCGGAATCACCGGGGAGCTGTTTTTT. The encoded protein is CASSQGASGITGELFF.

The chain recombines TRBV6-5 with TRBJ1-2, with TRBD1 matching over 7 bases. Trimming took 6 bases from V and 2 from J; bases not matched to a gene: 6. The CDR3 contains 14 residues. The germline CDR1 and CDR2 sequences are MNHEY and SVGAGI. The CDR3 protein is CASRHGTVNYGYTF. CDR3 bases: TGTGCCAGCAGGCACGGGACAGTAAACTATGGCTACACCTTC.

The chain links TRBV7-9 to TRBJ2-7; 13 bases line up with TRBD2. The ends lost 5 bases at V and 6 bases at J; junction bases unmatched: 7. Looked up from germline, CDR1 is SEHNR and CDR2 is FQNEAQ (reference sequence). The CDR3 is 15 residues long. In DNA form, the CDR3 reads TGTGCCAGCAGCCCACTAGCGGGAGGGAATGCCGAGCAGTACTTC. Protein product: CASSPLAGGNAEQYF. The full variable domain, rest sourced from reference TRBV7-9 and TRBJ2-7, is DTGVSQNPRHKITKRGQNVTFRCDPISEHNRLYWYRQTLGQGPEFLTYFQNEAQLEKSRLLSDRFSAERPKGSFSTLEIQRTEQGDSAMYLCASSPLAGGNAEQYFGPGTRLTVT.

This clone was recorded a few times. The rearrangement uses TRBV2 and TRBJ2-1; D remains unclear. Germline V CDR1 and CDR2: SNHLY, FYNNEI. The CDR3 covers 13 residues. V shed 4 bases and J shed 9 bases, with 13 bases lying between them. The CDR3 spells CASSGRSNAEQFF. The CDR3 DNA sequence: TGTGCCAGCAGTGGCCGCAGTAACGCTGAGCAGTTCTTC.